This TCR beta chain derives from a study of T cell responses to AZD1222 COVID-19 vaccine. Study findings and constraints: Baseline serology detected seropositivity in only six AZD1222 recipients. Clonal diversity was possibly underestimated; the donors were predominantly white British and more often female. Spike-specific TCR breadth rose after two AZD1222 doses, and depth rose as well. Nearly half of unique spike-specific TCRs reportedly avoided B.1.351 and B.1.1.7 mutated regions.

The CDR3 contains 15 residues. CDR1 and CDR2 from the germline V gene are LNHDA and SQIVND (reference sequence). Trimming cost V 5 bases and J 3 bases, with 17 bases left between them. Some clones are missing from TCRdb's copy, which holds only in-frame ones; the method was immunoSEQ multiplex PCR. Seen here are roughly 150,000 clones, 88% observed once, and the top ten hold over 6%. On this clone itself: The antigen remains unidentified.

The V and J genes are TRBV19 and TRBJ2-7; perhaps D is TRBD1 or TRBD2 (5 bases each). This sequence was found in an adult who had recovered from COVID-19. The source material was peripheral blood, sampled after recovery from COVID-19. The CDR3 coding sequence is TGTGCCAGTAGTCCCCTGGGACCTGGGGGCTACGAGCAGTACTTC. The encoded protein is CASSPLGPGGYEQYF.